Listed here are 12 T cell receptor beta chains from one sample, sequenced in a study of blood T cells in healthy people across ages. PCR was performed a second time for about 7 to 11 cycles using a sample-barcoded 5' primer and a J-beta primer mix. TCRdb re-analysed the 5' RACE reads in MiXCR, keeping a single row per CDR3 protein. The table shows about 900,000 distinct CDR3 sequences, with less than 80% occurring only once. The material sequenced was blood. These receptors were taken from a man in his thirties or forties in good health.

This clonotype was counted only a few times. The rearrangement uses TRBV7-3 and TRBJ2-1; D could derive from TRBD1 or TRBD2 (6 bases each). The V end was cut by 5 bases, the J end by 4 bases, with 12 bases between. From germline, CDR1 is SGHTA and CDR2 FQGTGA. The length of the CDR3 is 14 residues. CDR3 sequence (DNA): TGTGCCAGCAGCGTCGGGGGCTTATACAATGAGCAGTTCTTC. Translation: CASSVGGLYNEQFF.

The DNA of the CDR3 is TGTGCCACCAGTGATAACCTGGGACTAGCGGGCCGCTACAATGAGCAGTTCTTC. This gives the protein CATSDNLGLAGRYNEQFF. The chain is built from TRBV24-1 and TRBJ2-1, with 12 bases identical to TRBD2. V was clipped by 3 bases and J by 3 bases; unmatched bases: 8. Germline lookup yields CDR1 KGHDR and CDR2 SFDVKD. This CDR3 region has 18 residues.

The chain couples TRBV29-1 to TRBJ2-7, with 7 bases lining up with TRBD1. The CDR3 covers 13 residues. The germline CDR1 and CDR2 sequences are SQVTM and ANQGSEA. With V trimmed by 6 bases and J by 1 base, 6 bases remained unmatched. The CDR3 reads CSVRGGRSYEQYF. The CDR3, as DNA: TGCAGCGTCCGAGGGGGCAGGTCCTACGAGCAGTACTTC.

The rearrangement joins TRBV6-5 to TRBJ2-1; D remains ambiguous. Germline V lookup: CDR1 MNHEY, CDR2 SVGAGI. V lost 2 bases and J lost 7, with 9 bases in between. The CDR3 is 13 amino acids. The CDR3 loop reads CASSYEVSNEQFF. Here the CDR3 DNA reads TGTGCCAGCAGTTACGAGGTGTCTAATGAGCAGTTCTTC.

In nucleotides, the CDR3 is TGTGCCAGCAGCTTAGGGGATAAAGGCTACACCTTC. Its protein is CASSLGDKGYTF. The rearrangement links TRBV13 to TRBJ1-2, with D uncertain. CDR1 PRHDT and CDR2 FYEKMQ come from the germline V gene (reference sequence). The V end lost 0 bases, the J end lost 8 bases, and 7 bases lay between the germline ends. This CDR3 has 12 residues.

This clonotype has just a few counts. V usage is TRBV27 and J usage is TRBJ2-4; the D is unclear. Trimming pared 4 bases from V and 1 base from J, leaving 5 bases between. The CDR3 has 13 residues. Germline CDR1 reads MNHEY; CDR2 reads SMNVEV (reference sequence). The CDR3 DNA reads as TGTGCCAGCAGTTGGGATGCCAAAAACATTCAGTACTTC. Translating gives CASSWDAKNIQYF.

This clonotype was seen just once. CDR3 sequence: CASSGPGQGYHEQYF. The CDR3 bases are TGTGCCAGCAGCGGACCGGGACAGGGGTACCACGAGCAGTACTTC. This chain uses TRBV6-1 with TRBJ2-7; 10 nucleotides line up with TRBD1. V gave up 6 bases and J gave up 5 bases; unmatched junction bases: 10. This CDR3 has 15 residues. Germline-derived CDR1 and CDR2 are MNHNS and SASEGT.

This rearrangement joins TRBV6-6 to TRBJ2-1; D is tentatively TRBD1 or TRBD2 (5 bases each). Trimming removed 0 bases from V and 10 bases from J, with 7 bases in between. This CDR3 is built from 12 residues. CDR1 is MNHNY, CDR2 SVGAGI, per germline (reference sequence). The CDR3 is CASSYSRGEQFF. The CDR3 DNA is TGTGCCAGCAGTTACTCGAGGGGCGAGCAGTTCTTC.

The V and J genes are TRBV5-1 and TRBJ2-1; no definite D call. V lost 6 bases and J lost 10, with 23 bases in between. CDR3 length equals 15 residues. From germline, CDR1 is SGHRS and CDR2 YFSETQ. CDR3 amino acids: CASTTALIDLYEQFF. Here the CDR3 DNA reads TGCGCCAGCACTACTGCGCTTATAGATCTCTACGAGCAGTTCTTC.

V gene TRBV6-5 combines with J gene TRBJ1-2; 10 nucleotides match TRBD1. Germline loops: CDR1 MNHEY, CDR2 SVGAGI. The CDR3 loop spans 14 amino acids. The V segment lost 6 bases and the J segment 5 bases; nucleotides outside the gene matches: 6. CDR3 sequence: CASRTWDRGYGYTF. For the CDR3, the DNA is TGTGCCAGCAGAACCTGGGACAGGGGTTATGGCTACACCTTC.

The genes are TRBV9 and TRBJ2-1; D is possibly TRBD2 (6 bases). Germline V gene lookup returns CDR1 SGDLS and CDR2 YYNGEE. The CDR3 runs 16 residues. Trimming left V 4 bases short and J 4 bases short, with 18 bases between. The chain's CDR3 is CASSFPQDAGYNEQFF. Written as DNA, the CDR3 is TGTGCCAGCAGCTTCCCACAGGACGCGGGATACAATGAGCAGTTCTTC.

In regard to this clonotype: One junction end disagrees with the germline gene, perhaps due to a read error. Written as DNA, the CDR3 is TGCGCCAGCAGCGAAGGACTAGCGGGGGGGATAAATGGGCAGTTCTTC. As protein: CASSEGLAGGINGQFF. This chain links TRBV5-1 with TRBJ2-1, with TRBD2 identical over 15 bases. Looked up from germline, CDR1 is SGHRS and CDR2 is YFSETQ. The length of the CDR3 is 16 residues.